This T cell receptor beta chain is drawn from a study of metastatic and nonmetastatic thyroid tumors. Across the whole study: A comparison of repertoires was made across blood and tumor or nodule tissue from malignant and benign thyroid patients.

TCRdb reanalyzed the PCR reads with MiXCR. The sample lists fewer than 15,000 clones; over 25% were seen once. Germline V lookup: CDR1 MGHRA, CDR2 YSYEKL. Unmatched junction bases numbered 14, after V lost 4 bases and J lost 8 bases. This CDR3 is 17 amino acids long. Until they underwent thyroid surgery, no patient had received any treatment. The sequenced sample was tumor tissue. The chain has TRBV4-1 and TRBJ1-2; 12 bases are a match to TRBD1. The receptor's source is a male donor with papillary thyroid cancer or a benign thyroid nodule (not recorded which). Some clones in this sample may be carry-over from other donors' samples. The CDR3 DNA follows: TGCGCCAGCAGCCCCGACACCGGGACAGGGGGCGCTGGAGGCTACACCTTC. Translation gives CASSPDTGTGGAGGYTF.